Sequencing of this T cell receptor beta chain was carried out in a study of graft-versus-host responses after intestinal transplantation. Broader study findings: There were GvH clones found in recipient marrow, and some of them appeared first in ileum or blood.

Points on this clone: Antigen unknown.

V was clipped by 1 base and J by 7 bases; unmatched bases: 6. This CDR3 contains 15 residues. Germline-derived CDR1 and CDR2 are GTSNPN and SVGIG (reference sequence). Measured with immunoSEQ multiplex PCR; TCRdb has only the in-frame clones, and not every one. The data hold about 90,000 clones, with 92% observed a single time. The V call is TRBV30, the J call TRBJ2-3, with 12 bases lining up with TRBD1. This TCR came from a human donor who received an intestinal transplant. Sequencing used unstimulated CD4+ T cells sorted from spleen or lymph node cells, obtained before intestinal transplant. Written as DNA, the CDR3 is TGTGCCTGGAGTGGGGACAGGGGGCATTTGTATACGCAGTATTTT. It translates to CAWSGDRGHLYTQYF.